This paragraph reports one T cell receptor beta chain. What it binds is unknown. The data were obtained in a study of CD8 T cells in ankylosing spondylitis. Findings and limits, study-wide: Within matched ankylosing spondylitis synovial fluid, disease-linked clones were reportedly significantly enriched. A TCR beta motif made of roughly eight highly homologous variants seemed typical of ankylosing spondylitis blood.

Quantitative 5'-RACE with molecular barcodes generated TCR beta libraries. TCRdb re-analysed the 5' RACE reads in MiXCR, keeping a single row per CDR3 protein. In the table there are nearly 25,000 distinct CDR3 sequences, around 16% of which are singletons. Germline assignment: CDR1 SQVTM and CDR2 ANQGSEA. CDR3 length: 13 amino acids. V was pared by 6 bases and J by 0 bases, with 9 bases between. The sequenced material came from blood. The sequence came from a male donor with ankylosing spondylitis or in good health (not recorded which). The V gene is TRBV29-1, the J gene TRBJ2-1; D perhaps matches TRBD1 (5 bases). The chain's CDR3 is CSVGQASYNEQFF. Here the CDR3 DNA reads TGCAGCGTGGGGCAGGCCTCCTACAATGAGCAGTTCTTC.